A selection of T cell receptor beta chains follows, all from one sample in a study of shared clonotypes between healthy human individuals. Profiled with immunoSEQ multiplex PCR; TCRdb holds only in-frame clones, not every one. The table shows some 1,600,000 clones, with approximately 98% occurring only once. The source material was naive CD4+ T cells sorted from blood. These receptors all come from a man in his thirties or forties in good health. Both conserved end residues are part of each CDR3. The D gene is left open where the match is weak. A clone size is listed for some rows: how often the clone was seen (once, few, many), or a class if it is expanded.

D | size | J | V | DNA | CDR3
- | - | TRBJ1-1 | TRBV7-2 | TGTGCCAGCAGCTTCGGACACCTGAACACTGAAGCTTTCTTT | CASSFGHLNTEAFF
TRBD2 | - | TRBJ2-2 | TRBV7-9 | TGTGCCAGCAGCCGATCCCCCGGGACTAGCAACACCGGGGAGCTGTTTTTT | CASSRSPGTSNTGELFF
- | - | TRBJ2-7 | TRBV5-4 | TGTGCCAGCAGCTTGGGGGTAGCGAGGTCCTACGAGCAGTACTTC | CASSLGVARSYEQYF
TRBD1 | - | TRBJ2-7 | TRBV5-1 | TGCGCCAGCAGCCTACCAAGACAGGGCGAAAGGTCCTACGAGCAGTACTTC | CASSLPRQGERSYEQYF
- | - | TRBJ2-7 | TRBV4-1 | TGCGCCAGCAGCCGCCGGGAAACCTACGAGCAGTACTTC | CASSRRETYEQYF
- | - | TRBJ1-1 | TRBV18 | TGTGCCAGCTCACCGGGGGATTTGGACACTGAAGCTTTCTTT | CASSPGDLDTEAFF
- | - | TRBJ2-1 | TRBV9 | TGTGCCAGCAGCGTAGACCCACGGTCTCTCGGTGAGCAGTTCTTC | CASSVDPRSLGEQFF
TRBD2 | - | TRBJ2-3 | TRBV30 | TGTGCCGTTACCGGGACTAGCGGGAGAGGTTCAGATACGCAGTATTTT | CAVTGTSGRGSDTQYF
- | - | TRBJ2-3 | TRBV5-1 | TGCGCCAGCAGCCCCAACATGGCAGATACGCAGTATTTT | CASSPNMADTQYF
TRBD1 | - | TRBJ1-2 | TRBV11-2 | TGTGCCAGCAGCGGATGGGGGGACAGGGGGCGCAGGGACTATGGCTACACCTTC | CASSGWGDRGRRDYGYTF
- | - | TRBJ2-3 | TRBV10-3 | TGTGCCATCAATGGGCCTCGCACAGATACGCAGTATTTT | CAINGPRTDTQYF
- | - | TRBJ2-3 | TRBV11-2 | TGTGCCAGCAGCTTGAGGAGTGGCACAGATACGCAGTATTTT | CASSLRSGTDTQYF
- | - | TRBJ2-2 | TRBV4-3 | TGCGCCAGCAGTCCAATGACAAGATCCACCGGGGAGCTGTTTTTT | CASSPMTRSTGELFF
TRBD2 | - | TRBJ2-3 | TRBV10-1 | TGCGCCAGCAGTGGGAGACTAGCCGCTAGCACAGATACGCAGTATTTT | CASSGRLAASTDTQYF
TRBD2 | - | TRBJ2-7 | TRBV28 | TGTGCCAGCAGTCCAAGACTAGCGGGAGGATTCGAGCAGTACTTC | CASSPRLAGGFEQYF
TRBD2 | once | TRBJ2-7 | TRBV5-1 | TGCGCCAGCAGCTTCCTAGCGGAATTGGCCGAGCAGTACTTC | CASSFLAELAEQYF
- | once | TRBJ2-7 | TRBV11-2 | TGTGCCAGCAGCTCACGGACGTGGGTGGGGTCCTACGAGCAGTACTTC | CASSSRTWVGSYEQYF
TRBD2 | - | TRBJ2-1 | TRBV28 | TGTGCCAGCAGACCACTCGGGGGAGGGTACAATGAGCAGTTCTTC | CASRPLGGGYNEQFF
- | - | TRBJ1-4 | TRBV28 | TGTGCCAGCAGTTTCGAGGGCAGAACTAATGAAAAACTGTTTTTT | CASSFEGRTNEKLFF
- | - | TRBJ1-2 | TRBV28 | TGTGCCAGCTCAGGGACCAGACGGTACTATGGCTACACCTTC | CASSGTRRYYGYTF
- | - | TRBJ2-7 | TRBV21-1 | TGTGCCAGCAGTCGAAGCGGGAGAAGGTCGTCCTACGAGCAGTACTTC | CASSRSGRRSSYEQYF
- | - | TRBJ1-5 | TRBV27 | TGTGCCAGCAGTAACGCCGCAGGACAGCCCCAGCATTTT | CASSNAAGQPQHF
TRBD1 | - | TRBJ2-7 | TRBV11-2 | TGTGCCAGCAGCTCCAATCGGGACAGGGAAGTCGAGCAGTACTTC | CASSSNRDREVEQYF
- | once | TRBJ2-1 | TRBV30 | TGTGCCTGGAGTACGGTACGAAAGACAGCCTTATCCTACAATGAGCAGTTCTTC | CAWSTVRKTALSYNEQFF
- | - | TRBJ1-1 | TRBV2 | TGTGCCAGCAGTGAAGAGGCCCCCACTGAAGCTTTCTTT | CASSEEAPTEAFF
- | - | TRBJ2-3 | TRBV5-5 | TGTGCCAGCTCCCTCGGCGTCCCCCCGAAGGATACGCAGTATTTT | CASSLGVPPKDTQYF
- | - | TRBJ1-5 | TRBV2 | TGTGCCAGTCAGGGTTATAGCAATCAGCCCCAGCATTTT | CASQGYSNQPQHF
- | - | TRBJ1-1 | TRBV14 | TGTGCCAGCAGCCAAGAGATGAACACTGAAGCTTTCTTT | CASSQEMNTEAFF
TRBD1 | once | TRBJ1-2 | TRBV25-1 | TGTGCCAGCAGTAGCCTCGGGGACAGCTATGGCTACACCTTC | CASSSLGDSYGYTF
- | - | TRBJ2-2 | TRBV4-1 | TGCGCCAGCAGCCTAGTTTTCGGGGAGCTGTTTTTT | CASSLVFGELFF
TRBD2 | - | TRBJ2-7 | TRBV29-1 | TGCAGCGTTGCCGAAGCGGGAGTTGGGGAGCAGTACTTC | CSVAEAGVGEQYF
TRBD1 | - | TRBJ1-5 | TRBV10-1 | TGCGCCAGCACCCTACACGACAGGGGTCCACAGCCCCAGCATTTT | CASTLHDRGPQPQHF
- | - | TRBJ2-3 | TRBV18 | TGTGCCAGCTCACCCGGAGGACGAGATCTTGGTACGCAGTATTTT | CASSPGGRDLGTQYF
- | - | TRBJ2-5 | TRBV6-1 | TGTGCCAGCAGTCTTGGGAGAGAGACCCAGTACTTC | CASSLGRETQYF
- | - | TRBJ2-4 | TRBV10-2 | TGCGCCAGCAGTGAGTCTCCAGGAAACATTCAGTACTTC | CASSESPGNIQYF
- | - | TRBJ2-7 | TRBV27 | TGTGCCAGCAGTGACGGCCCGAAGTACGAGCAGTACTTC | CASSDGPKYEQYF
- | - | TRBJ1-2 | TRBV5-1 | TGCGCCAGCAGTGTCAGTCTTGATAGAGGCTACACCTTC | CASSVSLDRGYTF
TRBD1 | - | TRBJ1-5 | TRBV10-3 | TGTGCCATCAGGGGGACAGCGGTAGATCAGCCCCAGCATTTT | CAIRGTAVDQPQHF
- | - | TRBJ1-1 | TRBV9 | TGTGCCAGCAGCGTAACCCCCTGGGGCAGTCCCACTGAAGCTTTCTTT | CASSVTPWGSPTEAFF
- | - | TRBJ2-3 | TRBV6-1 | TGTGCCAGCAGTGAAGAACGGGTGGATACGCAGTATTTT | CASSEERVDTQYF
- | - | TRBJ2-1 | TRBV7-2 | TGTGCCAGCAGCTGGAGCTCCTACAATGAGCAGTTCTTC | CASSWSSYNEQFF
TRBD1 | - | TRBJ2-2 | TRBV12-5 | TGTGCTAGTGGTTTGGCGTTAGACAGGGACGCGAACACCGGGGAGCTGTTTTTT | CASGLALDRDANTGELFF
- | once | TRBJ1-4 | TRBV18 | TGTGCCAGCTCACCAAGAGGCAGGGGTGAGGAAAAACTGTTTTTT | CASSPRGRGEEKLFF
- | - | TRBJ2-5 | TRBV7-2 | TGTGCCAGCAGCTTAGACCCCACCGGGAGATTACAGTACTTC | CASSLDPTGRLQYF
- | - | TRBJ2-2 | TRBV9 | TGTGCCACCCAGGCAGGGATAACCGGGGAGCTGTTTTTT | CATQAGITGELFF